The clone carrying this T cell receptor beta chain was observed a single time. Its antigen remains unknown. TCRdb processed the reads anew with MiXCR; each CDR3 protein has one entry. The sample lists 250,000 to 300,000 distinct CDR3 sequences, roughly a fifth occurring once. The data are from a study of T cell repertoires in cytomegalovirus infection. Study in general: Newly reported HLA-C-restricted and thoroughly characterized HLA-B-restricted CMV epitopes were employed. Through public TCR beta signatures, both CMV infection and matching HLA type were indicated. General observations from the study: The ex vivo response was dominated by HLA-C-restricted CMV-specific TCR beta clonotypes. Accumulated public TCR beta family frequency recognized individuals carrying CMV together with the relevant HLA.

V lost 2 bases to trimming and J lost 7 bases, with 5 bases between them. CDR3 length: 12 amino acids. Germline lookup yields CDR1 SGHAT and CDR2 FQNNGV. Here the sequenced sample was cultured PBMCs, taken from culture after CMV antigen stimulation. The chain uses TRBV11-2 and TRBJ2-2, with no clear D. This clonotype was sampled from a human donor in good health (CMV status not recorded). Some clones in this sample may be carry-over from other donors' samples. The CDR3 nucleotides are TGTGCCAGCAGCTTATCTCACGGGGAGCTGTTTTTT. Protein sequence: CASSLSHGELFF.